The rows below give T cell receptor beta chains drawn from one sample of a study of CD8 T cells in Susac syndrome. TCRdb fed the immunoSEQ multiplex PCR reads into MiXCR, producing one record per CDR3 protein. The sample lists about 130,000 distinct CDR3 sequences; roughly 94% were seen once. Sequencing used CD4+ T cells from PBMCs. The origin of the receptors is a human donor with multiple sclerosis. Both conserved end residues are part of each CDR3. Fields, in order: D gene, J gene, clone size, V gene, CDR3 DNA, CDR3 protein. The D gene is left open where the match is weak. Clone size is stated in some rows and not others, as once, few, many or a class when expanded.

d_call: -
j_call: TRBJ2-1
clone_size: -
v_call: TRBV4-1
cdr3_nt: TGCGCCAGCAGCCAAGATTGGGGCCGCTACAATGAGCAGTTCTTC
cdr3_aa: CASSQDWGRYNEQFF

d_call: -
j_call: TRBJ1-1
clone_size: -
v_call: TRBV14
cdr3_nt: TGTGCCAGCGCCCGTGGGGCGAACACTGAAGCTTTCTTT
cdr3_aa: CASARGANTEAFF

d_call: -
j_call: TRBJ2-7
clone_size: -
v_call: TRBV7-9
cdr3_nt: TGTGCCAGCACCCCAGAGGGGTCCGAGCAGTACTTC
cdr3_aa: CASTPEGSEQYF

d_call: -
j_call: TRBJ2-5
clone_size: once
v_call: TRBV4-1
cdr3_nt: TGCGCCAGCAGCCCGACCGGCCGGGGGCGAGAGACCCAGTACTTC
cdr3_aa: CASSPTGRGRETQYF

d_call: -
j_call: TRBJ1-2
clone_size: -
v_call: TRBV6-5
cdr3_nt: TGTGCCAGCAGTTACTCGAGGGTTTCGGCTAACTATGGCTACACCTTC
cdr3_aa: CASSYSRVSANYGYTF

d_call: TRBD1
j_call: TRBJ2-1
clone_size: once
v_call: TRBV30
cdr3_nt: TGTGCCTGGAGTTTCCGGACAGGGGGCCACTACAATGAGCAGTTCTTC
cdr3_aa: CAWSFRTGGHYNEQFF

d_call: -
j_call: TRBJ1-2
clone_size: -
v_call: TRBV29-1
cdr3_nt: TGCAGCGCCCTCGGGGCCAGTGGCTACACCTTC
cdr3_aa: CSALGASGYTF

d_call: -
j_call: TRBJ2-1
clone_size: -
v_call: TRBV19
cdr3_nt: TGTGCCAGCCGGAACAGGGAAAACAATGAGCAGTTCTTC
cdr3_aa: CASRNRENNEQFF

d_call: -
j_call: TRBJ1-1
clone_size: -
v_call: TRBV7-8
cdr3_nt: TGTGCCAGCAGCCCGGGACTGATCACTGAAGCTTTCTTT
cdr3_aa: CASSPGLITEAFF

d_call: TRBD1
j_call: TRBJ1-1
clone_size: -
v_call: TRBV5-6
cdr3_nt: TGTGCCAGCAGCTTGGCGGACAGGGATGCCACTGAAGCTTTCTTT
cdr3_aa: CASSLADRDATEAFF

d_call: -
j_call: TRBJ2-1
clone_size: once
v_call: TRBV7-9
cdr3_nt: TGTGCCAGCAGCTCCAACCGGGATTACAATGAGCAGTTCTTC
cdr3_aa: CASSSNRDYNEQFF

d_call: -
j_call: TRBJ1-5
clone_size: -
v_call: TRBV12-3/TRBV12-4
cdr3_nt: TGTGCCAGCAGAAGACAGGAAAATCAGCCCCAGCATTTT
cdr3_aa: CASRRQENQPQHF

d_call: -
j_call: TRBJ2-3
clone_size: -
v_call: TRBV15
cdr3_nt: TGTGCCACCAGCAGAGTCCAAGGGGTCCCAGATACGCAGTATTTT
cdr3_aa: CATSRVQGVPDTQYF

d_call: TRBD2
j_call: TRBJ2-1
clone_size: once
v_call: TRBV7-9
cdr3_nt: TGTGCCAGCAGCTTAGAACTGGGACTAGGGCAGTTCTTC
cdr3_aa: CASSLELGLGQFF

d_call: -
j_call: TRBJ2-7
clone_size: -
v_call: TRBV29-1
cdr3_nt: TGCAGCGTTGAGGGGGCCCACTCCTACGAGCAGTACTTC
cdr3_aa: CSVEGAHSYEQYF

d_call: TRBD1
j_call: TRBJ2-6
clone_size: -
v_call: TRBV7-9
cdr3_nt: TGTGCCAGCAGCGCCTGGGACAGGGGACTCTCTGGGGCCAACGTCCTGACTTTC
cdr3_aa: CASSAWDRGLSGANVLTF

d_call: -
j_call: TRBJ2-7
clone_size: -
v_call: TRBV7-9
cdr3_nt: TGTGCCAGCAGCCTAGGCAGCGTTACCTACGAGCAGTACTTC
cdr3_aa: CASSLGSVTYEQYF

d_call: TRBD2
j_call: TRBJ2-1
clone_size: -
v_call: TRBV6-5
cdr3_nt: TGTGCCAGCAGTTACCCAACCGGGACTAGCAATGTTGAGCAGTTCTTC
cdr3_aa: CASSYPTGTSNVEQFF

d_call: -
j_call: TRBJ2-2
clone_size: -
v_call: TRBV6-5
cdr3_nt: TGTGCCAGCAAGCGGCCGACCGGGGAGCTGTTTTTT
cdr3_aa: CASKRPTGELFF

d_call: -
j_call: TRBJ2-7
clone_size: -
v_call: TRBV5-1
cdr3_nt: TGCGCCAGCAGTGCTCAGGGATCCTACGAGCAGTACTTC
cdr3_aa: CASSAQGSYEQYF

d_call: -
j_call: TRBJ2-1
clone_size: -
v_call: TRBV3-1
cdr3_nt: TGTGCCAGCAGCCTTCCCGCAGCGGCCTCCTACAATGAGCAGTTCTTC
cdr3_aa: CASSLPAAASYNEQFF

d_call: -
j_call: TRBJ2-2
clone_size: -
v_call: TRBV13
cdr3_nt: TGTGCCAGCAGCTTCAGGAACACCGGGGAGCTGTTTTTT
cdr3_aa: CASSFRNTGELFF